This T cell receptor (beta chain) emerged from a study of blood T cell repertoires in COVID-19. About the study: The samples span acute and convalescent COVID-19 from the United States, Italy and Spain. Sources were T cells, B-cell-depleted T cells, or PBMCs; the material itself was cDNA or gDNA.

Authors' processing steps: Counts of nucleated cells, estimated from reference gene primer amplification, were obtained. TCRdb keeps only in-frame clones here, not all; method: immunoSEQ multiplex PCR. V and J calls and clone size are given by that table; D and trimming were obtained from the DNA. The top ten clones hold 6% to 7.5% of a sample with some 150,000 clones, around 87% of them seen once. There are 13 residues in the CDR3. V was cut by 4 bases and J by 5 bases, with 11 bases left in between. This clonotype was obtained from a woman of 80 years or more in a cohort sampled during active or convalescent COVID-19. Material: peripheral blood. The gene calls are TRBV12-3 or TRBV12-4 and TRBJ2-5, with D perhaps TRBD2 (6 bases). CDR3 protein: CASSSRDWETQYF. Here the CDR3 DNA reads TGTGCCAGCAGTTCCCGGGACTGGGAGACCCAGTACTTC.